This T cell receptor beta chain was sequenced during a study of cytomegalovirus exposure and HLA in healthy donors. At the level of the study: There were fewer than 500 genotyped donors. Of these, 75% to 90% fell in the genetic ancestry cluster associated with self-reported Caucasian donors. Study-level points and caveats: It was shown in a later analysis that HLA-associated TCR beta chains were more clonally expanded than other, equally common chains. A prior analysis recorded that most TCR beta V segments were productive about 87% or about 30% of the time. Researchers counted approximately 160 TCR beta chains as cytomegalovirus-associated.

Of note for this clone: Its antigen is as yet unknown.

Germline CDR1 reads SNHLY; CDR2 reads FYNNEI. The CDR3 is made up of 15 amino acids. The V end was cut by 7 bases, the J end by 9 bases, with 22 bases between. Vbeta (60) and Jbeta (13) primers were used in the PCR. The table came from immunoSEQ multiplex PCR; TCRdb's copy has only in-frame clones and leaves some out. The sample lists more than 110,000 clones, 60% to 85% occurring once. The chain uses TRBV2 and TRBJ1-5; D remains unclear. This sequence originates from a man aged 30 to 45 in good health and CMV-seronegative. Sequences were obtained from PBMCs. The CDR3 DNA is TGTGCCAGCACGCGTGGATCTGGGCCCAGGCCGCCCCAGCATTTT. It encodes CASTRGSGPRPPQHF.